These 25 T cell receptor beta chains came from one sample sequenced in a study of regulatory T cells in long-lasting Graves disease. Stated time point: newly diagnosed GD, antithyroid drugs for less than 3 months. Making the TCR library involved RNA that had been extracted from PBMCs. HTBI primers from iRepertoire and Arm-PCR of CDR3 regions yielded the TCR beta libraries. TCRdb reprocessed the multiplex PCR reads via MiXCR and lists one record per CDR3 protein. This table holds 550,000 to 650,000 distinct CDR3 sequences, 16% found once. These same data were also listed under a study on T cells in Graves' hyperthyroidism and ophthalmopathy.

Sequenced here: peripheral blood mononuclear cells (PBMCs), sampled at new diagnosis, from a patient treated with antithyroid drugs. These receptors came from a man younger than 30 with Graves disease.

The J gene is TRBJ2-5, the V gene TRBV6-5; D remains ambiguous. CDR1 and CDR2 from the germline V gene are MNHEY and SVGAGI. The CDR3 spans 11 residues. Trimming stripped 4 bases from V and 9 bases from J, with 9 bases between. The CDR3 spells CASSSTRAQYF. The DNA for the CDR3 is TGTGCCAGCAGTTCCACCCGCGCCCAGTACTTC.

The rearrangement uses TRBV7-2 and TRBJ1-2, with D unclear. Germline lookup yields CDR1 SGHTA and CDR2 FQGNSA. Trimming removed 5 bases at V and 2 bases at J, with 18 bases between. The CDR3 totals 16 residues. The CDR3 DNA reads TGTGCCAGCAGCCCCCCTGGTGGTACGGTCAACTATGGCTACACCTTC. Protein sequence: CASSPPGGTVNYGYTF.

This clonotype has at least ten counts. DNA for the CDR3: TGTGCCATCAGTGATTTAGGACTAGCGGGAGGGTACAATGAGCAGTTCTTC. Amino acid sequence: CAISDLGLAGGYNEQFF. This chain joins TRBV10-3 and TRBJ2-1, with 15 bases that match TRBD2. After removal of 3 bases from V and 4 bases from J, the junction contained 4 bases not matched to a gene. CDR1 is ENHRY and CDR2 is SYGVKD in the germline V gene. The CDR3 is 17 amino acids.

This clonotype appeared a single time. The V call is TRBV4-1, the J call TRBJ1-5; perhaps TRBD1 as D (5 bases). The CDR3 totals 15 residues. The germline V gene has CDR1 MGHRA and CDR2 YSYEKL. Trimming removed 0 bases from V and 6 bases from J, with 12 bases in between. CDR3 amino acids: CASSQDEGTGQPQHF. Written as DNA, the CDR3 is TGCGCCAGCAGCCAAGATGAGGGGACCGGTCAGCCCCAGCATTTT.

The CDR3, as DNA: TGCAGTGCTAGAGCGGAATACAATGAGCAGTTCTTC. Amino acid sequence: CSARAEYNEQFF. This chain connects TRBV20-1 to TRBJ2-1; D is uncertain. The germline gives CDR1 DFQATT, CDR2 SNEGSKA (reference sequence). This CDR3 has 12 amino acids. Trimming removed 1 base at V and 4 bases at J, with 5 bases between.

The rearrangement uses TRBV20-1 and TRBJ2-3, with 9 positions matching TRBD2. The ends lost 7 bases at V and 4 bases at J; junction bases unmatched: 12. The CDR3 sequence is 15 residues long. The germline CDR1 and CDR2 sequences are DFQATT and SNEGSKA (reference sequence). This CDR3 reads CSDPAALAGPDTQYF. CDR3 in DNA: TGCAGTGACCCAGCAGCGCTAGCGGGACCAGATACGCAGTATTTT.

Comment on this clonotype: Relative to the germline gene, one junction end is altered; a read error may explain this. CDR3 sequence: CASSKGGMGSGCTF. In DNA, the CDR3 is TGTGCCAGCAGCAAGGGGGGGATGGGCTCGGGCTGCACCTTC. J is TRBJ1-2 and V is TRBV9, with D possibly TRBD1 on 6 matching bases. The CDR3 length is 14 residues. Germline V CDR1 and CDR2: SGDLS, YYNGEE.

This clonotype was seen more than once but under ten times. The V gene is TRBV20-1, the J gene TRBJ1-2; D remains unclear. Germline V lookup: CDR1 DFQATT, CDR2 SNEGSKA (reference sequence). This CDR3 comprises 14 residues. The ends were cut back, 0 bases at V and 2 bases at J, with 10 bases in the middle. CDR3 residues: CSARDSGLNYGYTF. Written as DNA, the CDR3 is TGCAGTGCTAGAGATTCTGGTCTCAACTATGGCTACACCTTC.

The chain has TRBV10-2 and TRBJ1-5, with 8 bases aligning to TRBD1. From germline, CDR1 is WSHSY and CDR2 SAAADI. V shed 10 bases and J 0 bases; nucleotides not matched to a gene: 5. CDR3 size: 14 residues. The DNA for the CDR3 is TGCGCCACCACGACAGGGGATAGCAATCAGCCCCAGCATTTT. It codes for CATTTGDSNQPQHF.

The J gene is TRBJ2-7, the V gene TRBV27, with TRBD1 as a possible D gene (6 bases). V dropped 6 bases and J dropped 5 bases, with 14 bases sitting between them. Germline assignment: CDR1 MNHEY and CDR2 SMNVEV (reference sequence). CDR3 size: 13 residues. In DNA, the CDR3 is TGTGCCAGCAGGTCACTCAGGGGCCACGAGCAGTACTTC. It codes for CASRSLRGHEQYF.

The table lists this clonotype with a few counts. This chain links TRBV14 with TRBJ2-2; D might be TRBD1 or TRBD2, each matching 5 bases. CDR1 is SGHDN, CDR2 FVKESK, per germline. Deletions cut 4 bases from V and 3 bases from J, with 9 bases between. CDR3 length: 14 residues. The CDR3 DNA reads TGTGCCAGCAGCCCGGGACCCTACACCGGGGAGCTGTTTTTT. It is translated as CASSPGPYTGELFF.

Many counts were recorded for this clonotype. This chain joins TRBV12-3 or TRBV12-4 and TRBJ2-2; TRBD1 aligns across 10 bases. The length of the CDR3 is 16 residues. V lost 3 bases and J lost 0; bases outside the gene matches: 1. The CDR3 is CASSFGTGANTGELFF. In DNA, the CDR3 is TGTGCCAGCAGTTTTGGGACAGGGGCGAACACCGGGGAGCTGTTTTTT.

The rearrangement uses TRBV20-1 and TRBJ2-1, with TRBD2 identical over 7 bases. The junction had 10 bases not matched to a gene; V was cut back by 5 bases and J by 0 bases. This CDR3 comprises 16 residues. Per germline, CDR1 DFQATT and CDR2 SNEGSKA (reference sequence). The CDR3 protein is CSAVTREGPSYNEQFF. For the CDR3, the DNA is TGCAGTGCTGTTACGAGGGAGGGCCCCTCCTACAATGAGCAGTTCTTC.

This clonotype was picked up many times. The chain carries TRBV5-1 and TRBJ2-3, with D possibly TRBD1 on 7 matching bases. V lost 4 bases to trimming and J lost 0 bases, with 12 bases between them. Looked up from germline, CDR1 is SGHRS and CDR2 is YFSETQ. The CDR3 covers 15 residues. CDR3 in DNA: TGCGCCAGCAGCGGAGGGGGCCGAAGCACAGATACGCAGTATTTT. Translated, it gives CASSGGGRSTDTQYF.

This clonotype occurred a few times. This chain connects TRBV11-2 to TRBJ2-7, with a possible D match to TRBD1 (5 bases). V shed 1 base and J shed 3 bases, with 7 bases lying between them. CDR3 length: 13 residues. CDR1 SGHAT and CDR2 FQNNGV come from the germline V gene. CDR3 loop: CASSLGQHYEQYF. CDR3 nucleotide sequence: TGTGCCAGCAGCTTAGGACAGCACTACGAGCAGTACTTC.

At least ten counts were recorded for this clonotype. This chain links TRBV12-3 or TRBV12-4 with TRBJ2-7, with D maybe TRBD1 (6 bases). V gave up 3 bases and J gave up 3 bases, with 12 bases separating them. The CDR3 runs 14 residues. The CDR3 nucleotides read TGTGCCAGCAGTTTTAGGACAGAGAGCTACGAGCAGTACTTC. Translation: CASSFRTESYEQYF.

This clonotype was counted between two and nine times. V usage is TRBV11-2 and J usage is TRBJ1-5; possible D gene TRBD1, 6 bases. The V end lost 5 bases, the J end lost 4 bases, and 15 bases lay between the germline ends. Germline CDR1 and CDR2: SGHAT and FQNNGV. CDR3 length equals 15 residues. The CDR3 loop is CASSSGAGANQPQHF. Written as DNA, the CDR3 is TGTGCCAGCAGCAGCGGGGCAGGGGCGAATCAGCCCCAGCATTTT.

This clonotype was observed many times. The chain links TRBV7-9 to TRBJ1-1; D gene uncertain. CDR3 length equals 15 residues. Germline-derived CDR1 and CDR2 are SEHNR and FQNEAQ (reference sequence). V dropped 1 base and J dropped 0 bases, with 9 bases sitting between them. The CDR3 region is CASSLGGYMNTEAFF. The CDR3, as DNA: TGTGCCAGCAGCTTAGGCGGTTACATGAACACTGAAGCTTTCTTT.

The chain joins TRBV5-5 to TRBJ2-3; 10 bases align to TRBD1. J gave up 1 base and V 0 bases, and 5 bases lay outside the gene matches. CDR3 length equals 17 residues. CDR1 SGHKS and CDR2 YYEKEE come from the germline V gene (reference sequence). The CDR3 sequence: CASSLARQGARTDTQYF. The CDR3 DNA reads TGTGCCAGCAGCTTGGCACGACAGGGGGCTCGCACAGATACGCAGTATTTT.

This clonotype was observed at least ten times. The chain joins TRBV7-9 to TRBJ2-2, with a weak D call TRBD2 (6 bases). Looked up from germline, CDR1 is SEHNR and CDR2 is FQNEAQ (reference sequence). The V and J ends lost 6 bases and 7 bases respectively, with 15 bases between them. CDR3 size: 14 residues. The CDR3 bases are TGTGCCAGCAGTTCCGGGACTCATATCGGGGAGCTGTTTTTT. Amino acids: CASSSGTHIGELFF.

This clonotype was seen at least ten times. The chain is built from TRBV11-2 and TRBJ2-7, with a tentative D call TRBD2 (6 bases). With 3 bases removed from V and 4 bases from J, the gap between germline ends came to 10 bases. The CDR3 is made up of 13 amino acids. The germline V gene encodes CDR1 SGHAT and CDR2 FQNNGV. The CDR3 loop is CASSFSAGYEQYF. The CDR3 bases are TGTGCCAGCAGCTTTAGCGCGGGGTACGAGCAGTACTTC.

This clonotype was seen ten or more times. The rearrangement uses TRBV5-1 and TRBJ1-1, with a possible D match to TRBD1 (5 bases). CDR3 length: 14 amino acids. Germline V gene data show CDR1 as SGHRS and CDR2 as YFSETQ. V was shortened by 0 bases and J by 0 bases, with 6 bases between the two germline ends. The CDR3 DNA sequence: TGCGCCAGCAGCTTGGACAGGATGAACACTGAAGCTTTCTTT. Protein product: CASSLDRMNTEAFF.

This clonotype was picked up many times. This rearrangement joins TRBV7-9 to TRBJ2-3, with D possibly called TRBD1 or TRBD2 (5 bases each). The germline gives CDR1 SEHNR, CDR2 FQNEAQ (reference sequence). The germline V and J ends were trimmed by 2 bases and 5 bases, with 8 bases remaining between them. The CDR3 consists of 13 residues. This CDR3 is CASSLSGGDTQYF. The CDR3 DNA sequence: TGTGCCAGCAGCTTAAGTGGGGGAGATACGCAGTATTTT.

This clonotype was detected only a few times. This sequence joins TRBV19 and TRBJ2-2, with 8 bases lining up with TRBD1. Unmatched junction bases numbered 10, after V lost 9 bases and J lost 7 bases. Germline CDR1 is LNHDA and CDR2 is SQIVND (reference sequence). This CDR3 comprises 14 residues. CDR3 DNA: TGTGCCAGCCTGTCGGGACAGGTGAACGGGGAGCTGTTTTTT. Encoded protein: CASLSGQVNGELFF.

This clonotype was recorded at least ten times. The rearrangement joins TRBV12-3 or TRBV12-4 to TRBJ2-5; 8 nucleotides agree with TRBD2. Trimming at V came to 4 bases and at J to 5 bases, leaving 6 bases not matched to a gene. The CDR3 sequence is 14 residues long. The CDR3 is CASSSSSGWETQYF. For the CDR3, the DNA is TGTGCCAGCAGTTCTTCTAGCGGGTGGGAGACCCAGTACTTC.